This is a list of T cell receptor beta chains from one sample in a study of shared clonotypes between healthy human individuals. Here immunoSEQ multiplex PCR was the method, and the copy in TCRdb shows in-frame clones only, minus some. The sample has about 650,000 clones, over 95% seen once. Specimen: naive CD8+ T cells sorted from blood. All receptors derive from a woman aged 25 to 39 in good health. CDR3s leave out the opening cysteine and the closing phenylalanine or tryptophan. The D gene is left open where the match is weak. Not all rows give a size; the values are once, few, many and, for expanded clones, a class.

D gene,CDR3 length,clone size,J gene,V gene,CDR3 protein
TRBD1,11,-,TRBJ2-7,TRBV5-6,ASSWTGGYEQY
-,12,-,TRBJ2-1,TRBV6-4,ASSGVMGGHEQF
-,14,-,TRBJ2-7,TRBV4-1,ASSQETTSQVYEQY
-,12,-,TRBJ1-1,TRBV27,ASSFAQAGTEAF
TRBD2,13,once,TRBJ2-3,TRBV6-6,ASNPLADGTDTQY
-,11,-,TRBJ2-1,TRBV6-5,ASSSLLHNEQF
-,18,-,TRBJ1-2,TRBV9,ASSVVGPTSRPGWSYGYT
TRBD1,13,-,TRBJ2-7,TRBV27,ASLPRDRPLHEQY
TRBD1,11,-,TRBJ1-5,TRBV2,ASSGTGKQPQH
TRBD1,17,-,TRBJ1-3,TRBV2,ASNLPPPGGPSSGNTIY
-,11,-,TRBJ2-5,TRBV27,ASTLSRGETQY
TRBD1,16,-,TRBJ1-2,TRBV7-9,ASSLLPGQGTANYGYT
-,11,-,TRBJ2-7,TRBV9,ASSVGRASEQY
TRBD2,11,-,TRBJ2-7,TRBV5-4,ATRLAGAEEQY
TRBD2,14,-,TRBJ2-7,TRBV27,ASSFSAGEGFYEQY
-,12,-,TRBJ2-7,TRBV7-9,ASSTPGTPLQQY
-,11,-,TRBJ2-7,TRBV27,ASSLLLGDEQY
TRBD2,12,-,TRBJ2-7,TRBV7-7,ASSRETGTKEQY
-,11,-,TRBJ1-6,TRBV5-8,ASGEVHNSPLH
-,14,-,TRBJ1-1,TRBV4-2,ASSQDLNRVYTEAF
-,14,once,TRBJ2-5,TRBV5-1,ASSSDHTSLQETQY
-,11,few,TRBJ2-1,TRBV29-1,SVADSFYNEQF
-,13,-,TRBJ2-1,TRBV11-1,ASSLGTGLYNEQF
TRBD2,14,-,TRBJ2-7,TRBV2,ATGLAGGRRAYEQY
TRBD1,13,-,TRBJ1-1,TRBV10-2,ASSSRTGMNTEAF
-,10,-,TRBJ1-1,TRBV7-9,ASSPRELEAF
TRBD2,13,-,TRBJ2-1,TRBV9,ASSVATSGYNEQF
-,10,-,TRBJ2-1,TRBV6-5,ASSPTDNEQF
-,12,-,TRBJ2-5,TRBV27,ASRPGTIQETQY
-,14,-,TRBJ1-2,TRBV27,ASSLSAAGEGYGYT
TRBD1,11,-,TRBJ2-4,TRBV19,ATLPRDSNIQY
TRBD1,11,once,TRBJ2-7,TRBV27,ASSTNRGYEQY
-,10,-,TRBJ1-1,TRBV9,ASGLADTEAF
-,12,-,TRBJ2-1,TRBV5-6,ASSLGEPYNEQF
-,15,-,TRBJ1-3,TRBV18,ASSLPPGSKSGNTIY
TRBD1,15,once,TRBJ1-4,TRBV7-8,ASSWGQGEVGGEKLF
-,10,-,TRBJ2-7,TRBV27,ASTTGSHEQY
TRBD2,14,-,TRBJ2-1,TRBV2,ASSEPGDGRSNEQF
-,10,-,TRBJ2-5,TRBV4-2,ASSQGLETQY
-,11,-,TRBJ2-7,TRBV2,ASRRRTRYEQY
TRBD2,11,-,TRBJ2-7,TRBV2,ASSLGLNYEQY
TRBD1,13,-,TRBJ2-1,TRBV2,ASGDGTALVGEQF
TRBD2,14,-,TRBJ2-3,TRBV28,ASSGLGLAGTDTQY
-,12,-,TRBJ2-5,TRBV27,ASSPQANRETQY
-,11,once,TRBJ2-7,TRBV5-6,ASSLVSSYEQY
-,10,-,TRBJ2-2,TRBV28,ASSGASGELF
TRBD1,12,-,TRBJ1-1,TRBV7-9,ASSLVQGDTEAF
TRBD1,13,-,TRBJ2-7,TRBV27,ASSWSGTGTYEQY
-,11,-,TRBJ1-1,TRBV29-1,SVVGGTVTEAF
TRBD2,13,-,TRBJ2-7,TRBV27,ASSPGTSGAYEQY